This entry lists 11 T cell receptor beta chains sequenced from one sample in a study of CXCR3-negative and CXCR3-positive naive CD8 T cells. Overall study findings and caveats: Relative to CXCR3-negative naive cells, CXCR3-positive naive cells had more hydrophobic TRB CDR3s.

Each TRB cDNA library was prepared by 5' RACE (with UMI labels). TCRdb processed the 5' RACE reads again and assigns one entry to each CDR3 protein, with no DNA. This table lists some 150,000 distinct CDR3 sequences. Antigen specificity for these receptors is unknown. Input material: naive CXCR3+ CD8+ T cells from blood. Subset meaning: CD45RO-CCR7+CD27+CD95- naive CD8+ T cells expressing CXCR3 (TNR3+). All receptors come from a human donor in good health. Some clones in this sample may be carry-over from other donors' samples.

V is TRBV13 and J is TRBJ1-1; TCRdb's D gene call, TRBD1, goes unchecked for lack of DNA. Germline CDR1 is PRHDT and CDR2 is FYEKMQ (reference sequence). This CDR3 is built from 14 residues. The CDR3 loop is CASSYGQGYTEAFF.

This rearrangement joins TRBV12-3 or TRBV12-4 to TRBJ2-1; TCRdb lists TRBD2, though no DNA is available to test this call. The length of the CDR3 is 13 residues. The CDR3 sequence: CASKLAGASEQFF.

The rearrangement uses TRBV7-6 and TRBJ2-1; the TCRdb D gene call, TRBD1, has no DNA to confirm it. Germline V lookup: CDR1 SGHVS, CDR2 FNYEAQ. The CDR3 spans 14 residues. CDR3 region: CASSVQGVGGKQFF.

The chain links TRBV13 to TRBJ1-2; lacking DNA, the TRBD1 call made by TCRdb goes unchecked. Germline V gene data show CDR1 as PRHDT and CDR2 as FYEKMQ (reference sequence). CDR3 length equals 16 residues. The CDR3 sequence is CASSLPGQLEGYGYTF.

This chain links TRBV15 with TRBJ1-1. The CDR3 loop spans 11 amino acids. Germline loops: CDR1 LNHNV, CDR2 YYDKDF (reference sequence). CDR3 loop: CATSREGRAFF. The variable domain in full, with the rest retrieved from reference TRBV15 and TRBJ1-1, is DAMVIQNPRYQVTQFGKPVTLSCSQTLNHNVMYWYQQKSSQAPKLLFHYYDKDFNNEADTPDNFQSRRPNTSFCFLDIRSPGLGDTAMYLCATSREGRAFFGQGTRLTVV.

This chain uses TRBV13 with TRBJ2-2. The germline V gene has CDR1 PRHDT and CDR2 FYEKMQ (reference sequence). CDR3 length: 12 amino acids. The CDR3: CASSFLLGELFF.

The chain couples TRBV29-1 to TRBJ2-7; TCRdb names TRBD2, which stays unverified in the absence of DNA. This CDR3 is built from 14 residues. In germline, CDR1 is SQVTM, CDR2 ANQGSEA. The chain's CDR3 is CSVGTSGSSYEQYF.

The CDR3 is CASSLFGGQDEQYF. The rearrangement joins TRBV7-2 to TRBJ2-7; TCRdb outputs TRBD1, but without DNA this stays unchecked. The CDR3 contains 14 residues. Germline V gene lookup returns CDR1 SGHTA and CDR2 FQGNSA.

The V gene is TRBV29-1, the J gene TRBJ1-2; TCRdb lists TRBD1, though no DNA is available to test this call. The germline V gene encodes CDR1 SQVTM and CDR2 ANQGSEA. The CDR3 contains 13 residues. The CDR3 loop is CSVKGQGNYGYTF.

This chain joins TRBV9 and TRBJ2-3; the TRBD1 assignment by TCRdb is unverifiable without DNA. The germline CDR1 and CDR2 sequences are SGDLS and YYNGEE. The CDR3 has 14 amino acids. The CDR3 is CASSVGSGSDTQYF.

The J gene is TRBJ2-2, the V gene TRBV19; no DNA is available, so the TRBD2 call from TCRdb remains unchecked. Germline V gives CDR1 LNHDA, CDR2 SQIVND (reference sequence). There are 13 residues in the CDR3. The CDR3 is CASSLQGPRELFF.